The clone carrying this TCR beta chain was observed a handful of times. Its target is not known. CD4+ naive, central memory, regulatory and stem cell-like memory subsets were isolated by sorting on CD45RO/CCR7/CD25/CD127/CD95/CD27. Expressed TCRB transcripts were sequenced after all isolated RNA was converted to cDNA. Method: immunoSEQ multiplex PCR; TCRdb's copy keeps in-frame clones and lacks some. Found here are about 370,000 clones, over 13% of them singletons; the top ten hold around 0.02%. The germline V gene encodes CDR1 MDHEN and CDR2 SYDVKM. The CDR3 contains 14 residues. V gave up 6 bases and J gave up 5 bases; unmatched junction bases: 7. The data were obtained in a study of beta chain features in type 1 diabetes. General observations from the study: Among patients, naive, central memory and Treg TCRB repertoires appeared more similar than among healthy donors.

What was sequenced was naive CD4+ T cells from blood. The chain couples TRBV28 to TRBJ1-1; 9 bases match TRBD1. The TCR was taken from a woman younger than 35 in good health. DNA for the CDR3: TGTGCCAGCAGCCCCGGACAGGGGAGGACTGAAGCTTTCTTT. It yields the protein CASSPGQGRTEAFF.